Sequencing of this TCR beta chain was carried out in a study of Graves' ophthalmopathy and Graves' hyperthyroidism. This clonotype was seen many times. Amplification of the TCR beta CDR3 regions used RNA transcripts (as template). Investigators did first-round RT-PCR with HTBI primers, then second-round multiplex PCR. Each CDR3 protein is one row after TCRdb ran MiXCR on the multiplex PCR reads. Of approximately 160,000 distinct CDR3 sequences listed, 39% are singletons. The CDR3 is made up of 14 amino acids. V was trimmed by 3 bases and J by 1 base, leaving 9 bases between them. Sequenced input: peripheral blood. This chain joins TRBV12-3 or TRBV12-4 and TRBJ1-2, with D unclear. The TCR originated in a man aged 30-40 years with Graves' ophthalmopathy. The DNA of the CDR3 is TGTGCCAGCAGTTTTAGGCAGCTTAACTATGGCTACACCTTC. It codes for CASSFRQLNYGYTF.